This T cell receptor (beta chain) appears in the sequencing data of a study of Graves' ophthalmopathy and Graves' hyperthyroidism. RNA transcripts were the source from which TCR beta CDR3 regions were amplified. RT-PCR in the first round used HTBI primers; a second-round multiplex PCR followed. TCRdb reanalysed the multiplex PCR reads using MiXCR and keeps one entry per CDR3 protein. The sample lists 620,000 or so distinct CDR3 sequences, about 24% seen once, with around 6.5% in the top ten. Hyperthyroidism is called stable when no ophthalmopathy develops within 18 months of follow-up. Excluded were patients with other autoimmune diseases, uncontrolled infections, pregnancy or lactation. Clinical symptoms and serum thyroxine were used for diagnosis; TRAb, thyroid ultrasound and orbital computed tomography were also relied on. CDR1 and CDR2 from the germline V gene are SGHTA and FQGNSA. Trimming cost V 5 bases and J 3 bases, with 13 bases left between them. This CDR3 comprises 14 residues.

This clonotype came up many times. This chain links TRBV7-2 with TRBJ1-1; D uncertain. The sequenced sample consisted of peripheral blood. The sequence came from a woman aged 18-29 years with stable Graves' hyperthyroidism. Some clones in this sample may be carry-over from other donors' samples. In nucleotides, the CDR3 is TGTGCCAGCAGCCGTCGCGGATACGACACTGAAGCTTTCTTT. This codes for CASSRRGYDTEAFF.